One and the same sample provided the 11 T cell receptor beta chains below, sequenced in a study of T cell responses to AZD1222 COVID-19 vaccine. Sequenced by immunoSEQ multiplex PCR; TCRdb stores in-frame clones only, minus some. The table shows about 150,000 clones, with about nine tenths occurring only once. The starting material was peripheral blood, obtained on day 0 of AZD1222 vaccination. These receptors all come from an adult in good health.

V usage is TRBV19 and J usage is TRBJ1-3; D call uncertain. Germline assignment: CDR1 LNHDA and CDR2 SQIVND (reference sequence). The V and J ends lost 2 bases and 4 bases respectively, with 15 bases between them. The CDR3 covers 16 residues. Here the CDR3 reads CASSIKRTGPGNTIYF. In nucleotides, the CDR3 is TGTGCCAGTAGTATAAAACGCACGGGCCCCGGAAACACCATATATTTT.

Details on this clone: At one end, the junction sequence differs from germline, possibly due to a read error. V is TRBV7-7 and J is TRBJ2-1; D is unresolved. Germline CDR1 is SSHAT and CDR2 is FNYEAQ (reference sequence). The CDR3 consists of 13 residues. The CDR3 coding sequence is TGTGCTAGCAGCTCAACCGACTGGACCGAGCAGTTCTTC. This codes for CASSSTDWTEQFF.

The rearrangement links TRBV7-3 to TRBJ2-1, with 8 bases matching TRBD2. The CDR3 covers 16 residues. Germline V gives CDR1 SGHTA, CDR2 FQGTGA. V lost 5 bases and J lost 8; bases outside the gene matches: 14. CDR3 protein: CASSLAGGTRTDEQFF. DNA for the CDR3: TGTGCCAGCAGCCTGGCTGGAGGGACTAGAACGGATGAGCAGTTCTTC.

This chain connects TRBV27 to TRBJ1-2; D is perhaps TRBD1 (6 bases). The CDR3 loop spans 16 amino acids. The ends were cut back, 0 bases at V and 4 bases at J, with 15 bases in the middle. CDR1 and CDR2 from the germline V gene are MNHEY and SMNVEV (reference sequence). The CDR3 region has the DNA TGTGCCAGCAGTTTATCGGGGGCAGGCCAACTCTATGGCTACACCTTC. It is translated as CASSLSGAGQLYGYTF.

The chain's CDR3 is CASSRAQGPRKSQPQHF. Here the CDR3 DNA reads TGTGCCAGCAGCCGGGCCCAGGGACCAAGAAAGAGTCAGCCCCAGCATTTT. The chain employs TRBV7-4 and TRBJ1-5, with D perhaps matching TRBD1 (5 bases). CDR1 SGHVT and CDR2 SQSDAQ come from the germline V gene. Trimming took 5 bases from V and 6 from J, leaving 23 bases between them. The CDR3 spans 17 residues. Based on the CDR3 plus reference TRBV7-4 and TRBJ1-5, the full variable domain is GAGVSQSPRYKVAKRGRDVALRCDSISGHVTLYWYRQTLGQGSEVLTYSQSDAQRDKSGRPSGRFSAERPERSVSTLKIQRTEQGDSAVYLCASSRAQGPRKSQPQHFGDGTRLSIL.

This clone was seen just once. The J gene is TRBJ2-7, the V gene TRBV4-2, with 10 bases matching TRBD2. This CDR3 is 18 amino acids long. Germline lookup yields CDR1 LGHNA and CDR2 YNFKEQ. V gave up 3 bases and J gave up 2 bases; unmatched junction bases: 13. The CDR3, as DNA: TGTGCCAGCAGCCAGGAACCCCCCGGTACTAGCGGGGCCTACGAGCAGTACTTC. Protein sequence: CASSQEPPGTSGAYEQYF.

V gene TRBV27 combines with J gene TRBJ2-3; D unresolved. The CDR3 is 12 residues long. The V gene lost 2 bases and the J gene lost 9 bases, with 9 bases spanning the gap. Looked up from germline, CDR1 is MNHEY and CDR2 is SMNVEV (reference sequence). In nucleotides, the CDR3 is TGTGCCAGCAGTTTAGCTCAATCCACGCAGTATTTT. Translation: CASSLAQSTQYF.

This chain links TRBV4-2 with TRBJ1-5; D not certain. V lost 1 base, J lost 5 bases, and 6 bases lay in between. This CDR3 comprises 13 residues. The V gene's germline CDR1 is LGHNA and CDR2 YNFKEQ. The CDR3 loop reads CASSQVRHQPQHF. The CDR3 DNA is TGTGCCAGCAGCCAAGTCCGTCATCAGCCCCAGCATTTT.

The CDR3 region has the DNA TGCGCCAGCAGCGGGGACCTGAACAGCAATCAGCCCCAGCATTTT. It yields the protein CASSGDLNSNQPQHF. This chain joins TRBV4-3 and TRBJ1-5; D possibly corresponds to TRBD1 (5 bases). The CDR3 length is 15 residues. Germline loops: CDR1 LGHNA, CDR2 YSLEER. V was cut by 5 bases and J by 1 base, with 12 bases left in between.

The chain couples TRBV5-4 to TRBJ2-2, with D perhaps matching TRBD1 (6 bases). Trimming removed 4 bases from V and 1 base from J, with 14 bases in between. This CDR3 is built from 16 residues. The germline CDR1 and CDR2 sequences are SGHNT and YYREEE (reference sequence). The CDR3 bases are TGTGCCAGCAGCCCTGGGGGCCTCCTGAACACCGGGGAGCTGTTTTTT. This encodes CASSPGGLLNTGELFF.

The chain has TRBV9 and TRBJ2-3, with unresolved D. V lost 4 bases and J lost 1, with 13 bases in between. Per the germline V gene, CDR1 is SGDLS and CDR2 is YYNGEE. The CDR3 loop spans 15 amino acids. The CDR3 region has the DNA TGTGCCAGCAGCAAAGCGACGGTGGGCACAGATACGCAGTATTTT. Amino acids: CASSKATVGTDTQYF.